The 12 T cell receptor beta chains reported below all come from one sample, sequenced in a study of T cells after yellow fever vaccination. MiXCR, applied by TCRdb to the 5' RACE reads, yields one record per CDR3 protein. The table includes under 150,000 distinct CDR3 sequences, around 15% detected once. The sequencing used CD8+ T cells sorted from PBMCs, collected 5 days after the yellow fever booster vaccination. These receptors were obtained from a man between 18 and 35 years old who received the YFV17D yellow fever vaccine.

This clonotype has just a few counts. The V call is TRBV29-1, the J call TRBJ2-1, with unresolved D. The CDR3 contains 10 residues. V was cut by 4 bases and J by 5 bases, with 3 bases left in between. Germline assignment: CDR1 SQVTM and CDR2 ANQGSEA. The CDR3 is CSVGDNEQFF. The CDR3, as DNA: TGCAGCGTTGGGGACAATGAGCAGTTCTTC.

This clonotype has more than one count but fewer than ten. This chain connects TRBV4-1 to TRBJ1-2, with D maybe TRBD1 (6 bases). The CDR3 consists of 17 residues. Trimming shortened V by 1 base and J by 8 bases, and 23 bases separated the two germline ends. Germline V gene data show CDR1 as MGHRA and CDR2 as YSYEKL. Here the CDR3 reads CASSQVLKPSTGLGYTF. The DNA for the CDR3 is TGCGCCAGCAGCCAAGTACTCAAGCCAAGTACAGGGTTGGGCTACACCTTC.

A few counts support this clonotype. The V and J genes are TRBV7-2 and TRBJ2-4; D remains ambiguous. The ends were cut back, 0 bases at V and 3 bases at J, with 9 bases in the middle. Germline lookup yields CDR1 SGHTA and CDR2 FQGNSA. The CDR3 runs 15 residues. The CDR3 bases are TGTGCCAGCAGCTTAGCGGGCGGATACAAAAACATTCAGTACTTC. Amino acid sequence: CASSLAGGYKNIQYF. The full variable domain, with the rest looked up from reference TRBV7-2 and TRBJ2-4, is GAGVSQSPSNKVTEKGKDVELRCDPISGHTALYWYRQSLGQGLEFLIYFQGNSAPDKSGLPSDRFSAERTGGSVSTLTIQRTQQEDSAVYLCASSLAGGYKNIQYFGAGTRLSVL.

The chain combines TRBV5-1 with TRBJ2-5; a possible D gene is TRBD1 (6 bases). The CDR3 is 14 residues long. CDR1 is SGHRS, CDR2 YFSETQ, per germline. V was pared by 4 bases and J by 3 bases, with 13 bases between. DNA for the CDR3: TGCGCCAGCAGCCCAGACAGGCGGGAAGAGACCCAGTACTTC. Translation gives CASSPDRREETQYF.

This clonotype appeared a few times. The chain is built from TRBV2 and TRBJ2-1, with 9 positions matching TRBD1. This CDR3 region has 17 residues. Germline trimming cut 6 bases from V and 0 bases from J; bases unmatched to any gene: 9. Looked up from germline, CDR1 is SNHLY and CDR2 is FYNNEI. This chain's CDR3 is CASSTQDRGSSYNEQFF. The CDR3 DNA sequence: TGTGCCAGCAGCACCCAGGACAGGGGAAGCTCCTACAATGAGCAGTTCTTC.

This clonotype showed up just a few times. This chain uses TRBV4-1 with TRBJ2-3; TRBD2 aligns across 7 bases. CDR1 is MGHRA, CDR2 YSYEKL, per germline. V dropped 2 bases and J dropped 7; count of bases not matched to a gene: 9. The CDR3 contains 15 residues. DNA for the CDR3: TGCGCCAGCAGCCAACCAGCGGGGAGCACGAATACGCAGTATTTT. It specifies CASSQPAGSTNTQYF.

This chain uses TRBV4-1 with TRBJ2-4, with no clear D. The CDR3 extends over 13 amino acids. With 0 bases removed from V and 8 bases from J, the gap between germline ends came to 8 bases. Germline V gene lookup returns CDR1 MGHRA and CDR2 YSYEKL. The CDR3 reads CASSQDGVDIQYF. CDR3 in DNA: TGCGCCAGCAGCCAAGATGGAGTAGACATTCAGTACTTC.

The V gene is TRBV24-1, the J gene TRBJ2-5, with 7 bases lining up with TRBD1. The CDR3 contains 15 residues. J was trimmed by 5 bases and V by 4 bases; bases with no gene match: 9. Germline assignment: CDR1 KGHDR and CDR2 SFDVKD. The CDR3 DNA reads TGTGCCACCAGTGACCTAGACAGGGTATCGGAGACCCAGTACTTC. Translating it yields CATSDLDRVSETQYF.

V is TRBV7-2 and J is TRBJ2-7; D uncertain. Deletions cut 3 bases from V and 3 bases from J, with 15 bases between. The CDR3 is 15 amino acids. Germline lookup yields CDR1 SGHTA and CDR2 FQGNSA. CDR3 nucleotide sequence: TGTGCCAGCAGCTTTTTCGTGGGATTGGGCTACGAGCAGTACGTC. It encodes CASSFFVGLGYEQYV.

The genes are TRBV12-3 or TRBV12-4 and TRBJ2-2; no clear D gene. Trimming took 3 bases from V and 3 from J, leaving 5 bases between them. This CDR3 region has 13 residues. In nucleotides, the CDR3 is TGTGCCAGCAGTTTTTGGGACACCGGGGAGCTGTTTTTT. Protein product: CASSFWDTGELFF.

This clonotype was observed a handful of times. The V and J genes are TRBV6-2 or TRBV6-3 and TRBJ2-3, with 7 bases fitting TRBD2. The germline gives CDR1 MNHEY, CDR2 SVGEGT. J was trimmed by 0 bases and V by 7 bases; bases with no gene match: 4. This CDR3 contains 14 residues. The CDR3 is CASTKRDSTDTQYF. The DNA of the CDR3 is TGTGCCAGCACTAAGCGGGACAGCACAGATACGCAGTATTTT.

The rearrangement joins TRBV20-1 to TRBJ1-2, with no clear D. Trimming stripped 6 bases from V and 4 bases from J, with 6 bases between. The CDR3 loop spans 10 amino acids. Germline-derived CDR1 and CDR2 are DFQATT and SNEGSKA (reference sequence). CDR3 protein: CSALSYGYTF. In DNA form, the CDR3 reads TGCAGTGCCTTGAGCTATGGCTACACCTTC.